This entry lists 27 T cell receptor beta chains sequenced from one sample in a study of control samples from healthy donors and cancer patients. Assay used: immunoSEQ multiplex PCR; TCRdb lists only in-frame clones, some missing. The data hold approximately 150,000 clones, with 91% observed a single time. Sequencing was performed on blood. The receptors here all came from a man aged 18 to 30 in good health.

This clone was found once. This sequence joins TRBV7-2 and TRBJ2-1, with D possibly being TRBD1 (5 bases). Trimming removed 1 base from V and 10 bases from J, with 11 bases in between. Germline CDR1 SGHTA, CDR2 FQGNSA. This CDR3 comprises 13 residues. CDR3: CASSLVQGGEQFF. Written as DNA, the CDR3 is TGTGCCAGCAGCTTAGTCCAGGGTGGAGAGCAGTTCTTC.

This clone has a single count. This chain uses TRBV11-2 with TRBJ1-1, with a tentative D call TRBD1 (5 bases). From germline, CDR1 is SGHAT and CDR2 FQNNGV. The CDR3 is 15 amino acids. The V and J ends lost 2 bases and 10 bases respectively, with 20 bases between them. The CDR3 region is CASSLQQDTERGAFF. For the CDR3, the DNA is TGTGCCAGCAGCTTACAGCAGGACACGGAGAGGGGAGCTTTCTTT.

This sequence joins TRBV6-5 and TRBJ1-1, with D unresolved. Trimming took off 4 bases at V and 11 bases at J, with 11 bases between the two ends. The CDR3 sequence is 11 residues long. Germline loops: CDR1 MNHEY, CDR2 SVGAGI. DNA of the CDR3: TGTGCCAGCAGTTTTGGCTGGGCCGCTTTCTTT. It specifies CASSFGWAAFF.

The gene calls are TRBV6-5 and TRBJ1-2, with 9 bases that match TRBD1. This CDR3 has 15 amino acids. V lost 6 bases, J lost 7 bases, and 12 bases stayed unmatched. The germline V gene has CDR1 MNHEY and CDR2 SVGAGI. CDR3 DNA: TGTGCCAGCAGGCGCCGGGACAGGGAGGGAATTGGCTACACCTTC. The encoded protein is CASRRRDREGIGYTF.

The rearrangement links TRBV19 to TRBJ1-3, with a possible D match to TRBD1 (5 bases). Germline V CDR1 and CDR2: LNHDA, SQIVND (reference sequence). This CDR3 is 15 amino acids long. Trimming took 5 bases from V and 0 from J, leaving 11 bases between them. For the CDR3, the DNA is TGTGCCAGTAGTTTGGGACCGAGCTCTGGAAACACCATATATTTT. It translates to CASSLGPSSGNTIYF.

CDR3 coding DNA: TGTGCCAGTGGTAACAGGGGGCTAAAAGCTTTCTTT. This encodes CASGNRGLKAFF. This chain connects TRBV19 to TRBJ1-1, with 9 positions matching TRBD1. Germline values: CDR1 LNHDA, CDR2 SQIVND (reference sequence). J gave up 9 bases and V 8 bases, and 7 bases lay outside the gene matches. The CDR3 is 12 residues long.

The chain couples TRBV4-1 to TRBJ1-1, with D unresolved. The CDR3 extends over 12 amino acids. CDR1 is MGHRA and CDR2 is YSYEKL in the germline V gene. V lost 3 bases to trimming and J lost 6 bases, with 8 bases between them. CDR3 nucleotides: TGCGCCAGCAGCCATGAGCTCTCTGAAGCTTTCTTT. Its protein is CASSHELSEAFF.

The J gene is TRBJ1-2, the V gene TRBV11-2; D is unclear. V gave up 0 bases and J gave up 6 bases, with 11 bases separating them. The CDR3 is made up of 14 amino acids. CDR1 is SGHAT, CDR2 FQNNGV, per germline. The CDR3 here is CASSLDRGEDGYTF. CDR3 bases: TGTGCCAGCAGCTTAGATCGGGGTGAGGATGGCTACACCTTC.

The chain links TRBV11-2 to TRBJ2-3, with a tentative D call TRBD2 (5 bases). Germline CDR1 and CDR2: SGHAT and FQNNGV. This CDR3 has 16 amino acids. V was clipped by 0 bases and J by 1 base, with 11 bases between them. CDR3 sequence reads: CASSLELVRGTDTQYF. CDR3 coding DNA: TGTGCCAGCAGCTTAGAACTAGTTCGGGGCACAGATACGCAGTATTTT.

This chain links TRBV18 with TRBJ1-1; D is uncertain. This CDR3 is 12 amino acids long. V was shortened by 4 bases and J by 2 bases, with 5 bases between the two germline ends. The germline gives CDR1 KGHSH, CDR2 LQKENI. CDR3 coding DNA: TGTGCCAGCTCACTTCATAACACTGAAGCTTTCTTT. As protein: CASSLHNTEAFF.

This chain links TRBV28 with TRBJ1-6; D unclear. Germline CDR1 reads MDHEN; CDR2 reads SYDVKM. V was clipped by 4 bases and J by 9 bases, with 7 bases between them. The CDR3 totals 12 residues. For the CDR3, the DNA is TGTGCCAGCAGTTCCGGGGTTTCACCCCTCCACTTT. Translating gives CASSSGVSPLHF.

The CDR3 here is CASSLTAGQGHEKLFF. CDR3 nucleotide sequence: TGTGCCAGCAGCTTGACGGCGGGGCAGGGGCATGAAAAACTGTTTTTT. This chain uses TRBV7-2 with TRBJ1-4, with D tentatively TRBD1 (6 bases). The CDR3 is 16 amino acids. Per the germline V gene, CDR1 is SGHTA and CDR2 is FQGNSA. Trimming took 3 bases from V and 6 from J, leaving 17 bases between them. The full variable domain, rest sourced from reference TRBV7-2 and TRBJ1-4, is GAGVSQSPSNKVTEKGKDVELRCDPISGHTALYWYRQSLGQGLEFLIYFQGNSAPDKSGLPSDRFSAERTGGSVSTLTIQRTQQEDSAVYLCASSLTAGQGHEKLFFGSGTQLSVL.

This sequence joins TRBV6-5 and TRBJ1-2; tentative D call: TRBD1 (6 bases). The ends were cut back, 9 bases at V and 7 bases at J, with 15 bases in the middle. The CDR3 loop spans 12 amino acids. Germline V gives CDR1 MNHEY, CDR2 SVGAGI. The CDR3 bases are TGTGCCAGTCATCAAGGGGGGTCTGGCTACACCTTC. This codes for CASHQGGSGYTF.

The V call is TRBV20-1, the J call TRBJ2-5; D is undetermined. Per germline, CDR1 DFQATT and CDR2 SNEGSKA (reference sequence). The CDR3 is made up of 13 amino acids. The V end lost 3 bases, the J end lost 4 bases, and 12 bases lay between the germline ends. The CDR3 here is CSASRPLGETQYF. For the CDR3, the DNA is TGCAGTGCTAGTCGGCCCCTAGGAGAGACCCAGTACTTC.

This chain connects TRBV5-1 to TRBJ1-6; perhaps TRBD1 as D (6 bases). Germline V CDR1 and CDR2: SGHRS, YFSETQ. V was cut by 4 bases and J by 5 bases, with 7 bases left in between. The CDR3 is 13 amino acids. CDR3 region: CASSRDNNSPLHF. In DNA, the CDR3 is TGCGCCAGCAGCCGGGACAATAATTCACCCCTCCACTTT.

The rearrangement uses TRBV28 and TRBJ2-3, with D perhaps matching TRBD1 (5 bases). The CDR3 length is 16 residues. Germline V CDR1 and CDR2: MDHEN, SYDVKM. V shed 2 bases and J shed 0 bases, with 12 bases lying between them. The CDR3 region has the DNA TGTGCCAGCAGTTTAGGCGCCAGGGCTAGCACAGATACGCAGTATTTT. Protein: CASSLGARASTDTQYF.

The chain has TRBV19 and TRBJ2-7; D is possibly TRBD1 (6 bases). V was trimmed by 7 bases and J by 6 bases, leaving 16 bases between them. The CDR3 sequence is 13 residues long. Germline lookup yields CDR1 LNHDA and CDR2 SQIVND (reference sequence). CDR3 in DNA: TGTGCCAGTAAGGGACACCCGAGTGGCGAGCAGTACTTC. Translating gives CASKGHPSGEQYF.

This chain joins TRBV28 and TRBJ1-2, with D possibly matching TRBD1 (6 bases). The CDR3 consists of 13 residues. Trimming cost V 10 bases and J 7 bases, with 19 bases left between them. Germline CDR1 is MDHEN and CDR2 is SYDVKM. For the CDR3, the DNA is TGTGCCACCCCCACAGGGTCGGGCTCTGGCTACACCTTC. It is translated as CATPTGSGSGYTF.

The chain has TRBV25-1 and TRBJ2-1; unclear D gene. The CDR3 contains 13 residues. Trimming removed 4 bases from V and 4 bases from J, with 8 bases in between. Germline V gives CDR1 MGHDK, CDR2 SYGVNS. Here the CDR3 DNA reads TGTGCCAGCAGTGGGACCGTTTACAATGAGCAGTTCTTC. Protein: CASSGTVYNEQFF. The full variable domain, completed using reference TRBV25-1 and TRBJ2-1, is EADIYQTPRYLVIGTGKKITLECSQTMGHDKMYWYQQDPGMELHLIHYSYGVNSTEKGDLSSESTVSRIRTEHFPLTLESARPSHTSQYLCASSGTVYNEQFFGPGTRLTVL.

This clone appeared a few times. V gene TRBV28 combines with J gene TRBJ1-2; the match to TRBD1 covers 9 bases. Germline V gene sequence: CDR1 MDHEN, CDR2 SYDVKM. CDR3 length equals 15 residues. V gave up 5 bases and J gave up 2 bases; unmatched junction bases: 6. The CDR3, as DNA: TGTGCCAGCAGTATGCCGGGACAGGGAAACTATGGCTACACCTTC. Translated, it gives CASSMPGQGNYGYTF.

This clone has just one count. CDR3 bases: TGCGCCAGCATTAGGCGAGGCACAGATACGCAGTATTTT. Its protein is CASIRRGTDTQYF. The rearrangement uses TRBV5-1 and TRBJ2-3, with D unresolved. Trimming left V 6 bases short and J 1 base short, with 9 bases between. The germline gives CDR1 SGHRS, CDR2 YFSETQ. The CDR3 runs 13 residues.

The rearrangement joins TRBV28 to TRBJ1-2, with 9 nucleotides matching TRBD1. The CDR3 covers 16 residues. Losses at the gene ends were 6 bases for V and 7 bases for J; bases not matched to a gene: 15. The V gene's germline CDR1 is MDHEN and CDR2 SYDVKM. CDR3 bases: TGTGCCAGCAGCCAGACGGCCGGGACAGGGCTTCGTGGCTACACCTTC. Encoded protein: CASSQTAGTGLRGYTF.

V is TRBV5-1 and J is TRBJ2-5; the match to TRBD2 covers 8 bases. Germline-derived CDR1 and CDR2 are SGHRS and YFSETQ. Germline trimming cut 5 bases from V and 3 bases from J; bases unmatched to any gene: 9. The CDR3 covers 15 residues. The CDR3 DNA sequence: TGCGCCAGCAGACGCCAGGGACTAGATGAAGAGACCCAGTACTTC. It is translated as CASRRQGLDEETQYF.

The CDR3 sequence is CASSISTGYGNTIYF. The CDR3 DNA reads as TGTGCCAGCAGCATAAGTACAGGGTATGGAAACACCATATATTTT. The gene calls are TRBV7-2 and TRBJ1-3; D perhaps matches TRBD1 (6 bases). Germline V CDR1 and CDR2: SGHTA, FQGNSA. CDR3 length: 15 residues. The V and J ends lost 5 bases and 3 bases respectively, with 14 bases between them.

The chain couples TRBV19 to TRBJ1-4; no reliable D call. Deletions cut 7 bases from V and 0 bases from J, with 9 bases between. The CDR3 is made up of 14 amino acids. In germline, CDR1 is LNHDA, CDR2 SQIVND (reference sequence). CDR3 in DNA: TGTGCCAGTAACGAACAAGCAACTAATGAAAAACTGTTTTTT. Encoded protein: CASNEQATNEKLFF.

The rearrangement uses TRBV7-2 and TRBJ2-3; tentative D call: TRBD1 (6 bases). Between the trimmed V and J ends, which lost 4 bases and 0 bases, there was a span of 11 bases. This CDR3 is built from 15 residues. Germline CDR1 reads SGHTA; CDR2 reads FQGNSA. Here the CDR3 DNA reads TGTGCCAGCAGCTCTGACAGGCTTAGCACAGATACGCAGTATTTT. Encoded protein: CASSSDRLSTDTQYF.

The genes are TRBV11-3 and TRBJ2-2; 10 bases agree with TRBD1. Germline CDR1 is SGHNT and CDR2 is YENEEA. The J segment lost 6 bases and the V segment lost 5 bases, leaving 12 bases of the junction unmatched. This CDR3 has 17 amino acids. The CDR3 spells CASSPRDRGGTPGELFF. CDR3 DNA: TGTGCCAGCAGCCCGCGGGACAGGGGCGGTACACCCGGGGAGCTGTTTTTT.